What follows are 21 T cell receptor beta chains derived from one specimen sequenced in a study of Graves' ophthalmopathy and Graves' hyperthyroidism. Investigators amplified TCR beta CDR3 regions from RNA transcripts. Scientists carried out first-round RT-PCR using HTBI primers and then a second-round multiplex PCR. MiXCR, applied by TCRdb to the multiplex PCR reads, yields one record per CDR3 protein. Of hundreds of thousands of distinct CDR3 sequences in the sample, more than 40% were seen once. The source material was peripheral blood. All receptors derive from an adult man with Graves' ophthalmopathy.

The chain is built from TRBV11-1 and TRBJ2-7; D possibly corresponds to TRBD2 (5 bases). Per the germline V gene, CDR1 is SGHAT and CDR2 is FQDESV (reference sequence). Between the trimmed V and J ends, which lost 0 bases and 5 bases, there was a span of 11 bases. This CDR3 comprises 14 residues. This CDR3 is CASSLAGDSDEQYF. Here the CDR3 DNA reads TGTGCCAGCAGCTTAGCGGGAGATAGTGACGAGCAGTACTTC.

In its sample, this clonotype was seen many times. This chain uses TRBV4-2 with TRBJ1-3; D ambiguous. This CDR3 has 16 amino acids. Trimming removed 5 bases from V and 4 bases from J, with 18 bases in between. Germline V CDR1 and CDR2: LGHNA, YNFKEQ. The DNA of the CDR3 is TGTGCCAGCAGCAGCGGTGGTGCTGTGAGCGGAAACACCATATATTTT. Protein: CASSSGGAVSGNTIYF.

This clonotype has at least ten counts. CDR3 DNA: TGTGCCAGCAGCATCGGACAGAGCACTGAAGCTTTCTTT. Its protein is CASSIGQSTEAFF. V gene TRBV7-9 combines with J gene TRBJ1-1, with TRBD1 as a possible D gene (6 bases). The CDR3 loop spans 13 amino acids. Trimming removed 5 bases at V and 4 bases at J, with 11 bases between. The germline gives CDR1 SEHNR, CDR2 FQNEAQ (reference sequence).

The chain is built from TRBV27 and TRBJ2-7; D is ambiguous. The CDR3 runs to 12 residues. Germline lookup yields CDR1 MNHEY and CDR2 SMNVEV (reference sequence). Trimming stripped 8 bases from V and 3 bases from J, with 11 bases between. The CDR3 DNA reads as TGTGCCAGCGCACGTTCCGGCTACGAGCAGTACTTC. It codes for CASARSGYEQYF.

V usage is TRBV4-2 and J usage is TRBJ1-5; TRBD1 aligns across 8 bases. V shed 4 bases and J 6 bases; nucleotides not matched to a gene: 8. This CDR3 is 15 amino acids long. Germline assignment: CDR1 LGHNA and CDR2 YNFKEQ. CDR3 coding DNA: TGTGCCAGCAGCCCCAGGGCGACAGGGGCTCAGCCCCAGCATTTT. This sequence encodes CASSPRATGAQPQHF.

This clonotype was recorded many times. CDR3 in DNA: TGTGCCAGCAGCTTAGGTGGGAGGCTGTACGAGCAGTACTTC. Residues: CASSLGGRLYEQYF. This chain connects TRBV7-8 to TRBJ2-7; tentative D call: TRBD2 (6 bases). The CDR3 extends over 14 amino acids. The V and J ends lost 1 base and 4 bases respectively, with 11 bases between them. CDR1 and CDR2 (germline): SGHVS, FQNEAQ.

This clonotype has a handful of counts. The V and J genes are TRBV7-9 and TRBJ2-3; no firm D call. V dropped 0 bases and J dropped 0 bases, with 1 base sitting between them. Germline V lookup: CDR1 SEHNR, CDR2 FQNEAQ (reference sequence). This CDR3 is built from 13 residues. The CDR3 here is CASSLASTDTQYF. The CDR3 region has the DNA TGTGCCAGCAGCTTAGCAAGCACAGATACGCAGTATTTT. The complete variable domain, with remaining parts taken from reference TRBV7-9 and TRBJ2-3, reads DTGVSQNPRHKITKRGQNVTFRCDPISEHNRLYWYRQTLGQGPEFLTYFQNEAQLEKSRLLSDRFSAERPKGSFSTLEIQRTEQGDSAMYLCASSLASTDTQYFGPGTRLTVL.

This chain's CDR3 is CASSIYGAEAFF. CDR3 nucleotide sequence: TGTGCCAGCAGTATTTACGGCGCTGAAGCTTTCTTT. The chain links TRBV6-5 to TRBJ1-1; the D is unclear. CDR1 MNHEY and CDR2 SVGAGI come from the germline V gene. The V end was cut by 5 bases, the J end by 6 bases, with 10 bases between. This CDR3 region has 12 residues.

As for this clonotype: This may be a read error: a much more frequent sequence differs by one nucleotide. The chain employs TRBV9 and TRBJ2-7; the match to TRBD1 covers 7 bases. This CDR3 contains 14 residues. Germline V gene data show CDR1 as SGDLS and CDR2 as YYNGEE. As DNA, the CDR3 is TGTGTCAGTAACCCGACAGGGAGCTCCTACGAGCAGTACTTC. Translation: CVSNPTGSSYEQYF.

The chain has TRBV2 and TRBJ2-7; 7 bases fit TRBD1. V shed 10 bases and J 0 bases; nucleotides not matched to a gene: 15. The CDR3 has 16 amino acids. The germline CDR1 and CDR2 sequences are SNHLY and FYNNEI. The CDR3 bases are TGTGCCACCAGCGGCCCCCGGGGACAGTACTCCTACGAGCAGTACTTC. Protein sequence: CATSGPRGQYSYEQYF.

CDR3 DNA sequence: TGTGCCAGCAGCCAAGACCCAGGGGGAGGTCAGCCCCAGCATTTT. The encoded protein is CASSQDPGGGQPQHF. The rearrangement links TRBV7-9 to TRBJ1-5, with 7 positions matching TRBD1. The CDR3 covers 15 residues. Germline-derived CDR1 and CDR2 are SEHNR and FQNEAQ (reference sequence). V was pared by 5 bases and J by 6 bases, with 10 bases of the junction left unmatched. Full variable domain (remainder filled in from reference TRBV7-9 and TRBJ1-5): DTGVSQNPRHKITKRGQNVTFRCDPISEHNRLYWYRQTLGQGPEFLTYFQNEAQLEKSRLLSDRFSAERPKGSFSTLEIQRTEQGDSAMYLCASSQDPGGGQPQHFGDGTRLSIL.

Only one count was recorded for this clonotype. Germline is not matched at one junction end, which may reflect a read error. The chain combines TRBV7-3 with TRBJ2-2; 12 positions match TRBD2. In germline, CDR1 is SGHTA, CDR2 FQGTGA. The CDR3 extends over 19 amino acids. The CDR3 DNA reads as TGCGCCAGCAGCCAAGACCCCAAGACTAGCGGGGGTTGGACCGGGGAGCTGTTTTTT. The encoded protein is CASSQDPKTSGGWTGELFF.

This clonotype appeared many times. V gene TRBV7-2 combines with J gene TRBJ2-5; a weak D match, TRBD2 (6 bases). The CDR3 spans 14 residues. V lost 1 base and J lost 2, with 8 bases in between. Looked up from germline, CDR1 is SGHTA and CDR2 is FQGNSA. The CDR3 bases are TGTGCCAGCAGCTTAGGGGGGGTTCAAGAGACCCAGTACTTC. Translation gives CASSLGGVQETQYF.

This sequence joins TRBV29-1 and TRBJ1-5; 10 bases align to TRBD1. The CDR3 is 16 residues long. Germline CDR1 SQVTM, CDR2 ANQGSEA. The J segment lost 2 bases and the V segment lost 5 bases, leaving 9 bases of the junction unmatched. The CDR3 DNA sequence: TGCAGCGTTCAGGCTAGCGGGACAGGGGGCAATCAGCCCCAGCATTTT. This gives the protein CSVQASGTGGNQPQHF.

V usage is TRBV7-3 and J usage is TRBJ2-1, with 9 bases aligning to TRBD1. The V segment lost 4 bases and the J segment 3 bases; nucleotides outside the gene matches: 7. CDR3 length equals 16 residues. CDR1 is SGHTA, CDR2 FQGTGA, per germline. The CDR3 spells CASSSSPGQGYNEQFF. CDR3 coding DNA: TGTGCCAGCAGCTCCTCTCCGGGACAGGGCTACAATGAGCAGTTCTTC.

The CDR3 DNA follows: TGTGCCAGCAGTGAAACGGTGAGGGACGAGGGGGGCACTGGGGCCAACGTCCTGACTTTC. Translating it yields CASSETVRDEGGTGANVLTF. This chain joins TRBV25-1 and TRBJ2-6; D tentatively reads TRBD1 or TRBD2 (6 bases each). Trimming removed 2 bases from V and 2 bases from J, with 22 bases in between. The CDR3 is 20 amino acids. Germline CDR1 and CDR2: MGHDK and SYGVNS.

The chain carries TRBV19 and TRBJ1-2, with 9 bases fitting TRBD1. The CDR3 length is 13 residues. The V gene's germline CDR1 is LNHDA and CDR2 SQIVND (reference sequence). V was clipped by 5 bases and J by 7 bases; unmatched bases: 5. The CDR3 here is CASSGQGNGGYTF. Written as DNA, the CDR3 is TGTGCCAGTAGTGGACAGGGGAACGGTGGCTACACCTTC. Complete variable domain (other parts from reference TRBV19 and TRBJ1-2): DGGITQSPKYLFRKEGQNVTLSCEQNLNHDAMYWYRQDPGQGLRLIYYSQIVNDFQKGDIAEGYSVSREKKESFPLTVTSAQKNPTAFYLCASSGQGNGGYTFGSGTRLTVV.

The chain combines TRBV9 with TRBJ1-5; D not resolved. This CDR3 contains 15 residues. Trimming shortened V by 4 bases and J by 11 bases, and 22 bases separated the two germline ends. Germline values: CDR1 SGDLS, CDR2 YYNGEE. The CDR3 sequence: CASSLTRGSQETQHF. The CDR3 coding sequence is TGTGCCAGCAGCTTAACTCGGGGTAGCCAAGAGACCCAGCATTTT. Full variable domain (missing parts from reference TRBV9 and TRBJ1-5): DSGVTQTPKHLITATGQRVTLRCSPRSGDLSVYWYQQSLDQGLQFLIQYYNGEERAKGNILERFSAQQFPDLHSELNLSSLELGDSALYFCASSLTRGSQETQHFGDGTRLSIL.

V usage is TRBV6-2 or TRBV6-3 and J usage is TRBJ1-1; the match to TRBD1 covers 7 bases. With V trimmed by 2 bases and J by 13 bases, 7 bases remained unmatched. The CDR3 covers 12 residues. Germline V gene lookup returns CDR1 MNHEY and CDR2 SVGEGT. The DNA of the CDR3 is TGTGCCAGCAGTTACAGACAGGGTCGGGGTTTCTTT. This translates into CASSYRQGRGFF.

This clonotype has just a few counts. V gene TRBV14 combines with J gene TRBJ2-7, with D unclear. The CDR3 covers 14 residues. Looked up from germline, CDR1 is SGHDN and CDR2 is FVKESK. V was cut by 1 base and J by 1 base, with 8 bases left in between. In DNA, the CDR3 is TGTGCCAGCAGCCAAGTGGCCAGATCCTACGAGCAGTACTTC. Translation gives CASSQVARSYEQYF. The whole variable domain, remainder taken from reference TRBV14 and TRBJ2-7, is EAGVTQFPSHSVIEKGQTVTLRCDPISGHDNLYWYRRVMGKEIKFLLHFVKESKQDESGMPNNRFLAERTGGTYSTLKVQPAELEDSGVYFCASSQVARSYEQYFGPGTRLTVT.

The sample holds a few counts of this clonotype. This chain joins TRBV6-5 and TRBJ2-7; 9 bases are shared with TRBD1. This CDR3 is 15 amino acids long. J gave up 1 base and V 6 bases, and 7 bases lay outside the gene matches. Germline assignment: CDR1 MNHEY and CDR2 SVGAGI. As DNA, the CDR3 is TGTGCCAGCAGACAAGGGACAGGGAGATCCTACGAGCAGTACTTC. Translating it yields CASRQGTGRSYEQYF.